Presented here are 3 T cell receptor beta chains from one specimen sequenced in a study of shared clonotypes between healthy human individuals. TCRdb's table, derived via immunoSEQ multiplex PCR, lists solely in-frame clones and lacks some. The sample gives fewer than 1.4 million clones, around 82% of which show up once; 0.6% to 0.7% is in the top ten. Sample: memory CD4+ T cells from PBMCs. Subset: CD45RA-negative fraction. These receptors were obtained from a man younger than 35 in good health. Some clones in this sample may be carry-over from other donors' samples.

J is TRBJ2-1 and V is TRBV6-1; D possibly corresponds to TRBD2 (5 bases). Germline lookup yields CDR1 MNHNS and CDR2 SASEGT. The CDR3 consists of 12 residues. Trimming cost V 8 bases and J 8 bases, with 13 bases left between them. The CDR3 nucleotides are TGTGCCAGCTCTTTTTGGAGGTATGAGCAGTTCTTC. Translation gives CASSFWRYEQFF.

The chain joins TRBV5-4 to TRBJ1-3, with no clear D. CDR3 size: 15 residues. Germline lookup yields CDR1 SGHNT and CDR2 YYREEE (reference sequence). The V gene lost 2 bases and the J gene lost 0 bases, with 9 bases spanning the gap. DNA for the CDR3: TGTGCCAGCAGCTTAGGACCGGGCTCTGGAAACACCATATATTTT. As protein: CASSLGPGSGNTIYF.

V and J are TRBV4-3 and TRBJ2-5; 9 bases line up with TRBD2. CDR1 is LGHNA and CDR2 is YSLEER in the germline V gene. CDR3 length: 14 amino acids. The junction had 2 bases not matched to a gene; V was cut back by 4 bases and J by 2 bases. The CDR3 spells CASSLSGGQETQYF. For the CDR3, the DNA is TGCGCCAGCAGCCTAAGCGGGGGGCAAGAGACCCAGTACTTC.